This T cell receptor (beta chain) was recovered during a study of shared T cell receptors in the human thymus. TCRdb's table, derived via immunoSEQ multiplex PCR, lists solely in-frame clones and lacks some. Among some 660,000 clones listed, about 87% were seen once. From germline, CDR1 is PRHDT and CDR2 FYEKMQ (reference sequence). The CDR3 has 11 residues. The ends were cut back, 3 bases at V and 9 bases at J, with 6 bases in the middle. This clone occurred once. The same specimen was also included in a second study, on human thymus T cells.

Sequenced material: thymocytes. The TCR sequence derives from a boy in the first two years of life with a congenital heart defect. The chain has TRBV13 and TRBJ2-1; D remains unclear. The DNA of the CDR3 is TGTGCCAGCAGCTTTTTGAGTGAGCAGTTCTTC. Its protein product is CASSFLSEQFF. Full variable domain (outside the CDR3, taken from reference TRBV13 and TRBJ2-1): AAGVIQSPRHLIKEKRETATLKCYPIPRHDTVYWYQQGPGQDPQFLISFYEKMQSDKGSIPDRFSAQQFSDYHSELNMSSLELGDSALYFCASSFLSEQFFGPGTRLTVL.